This record concerns one T cell receptor beta chain sequence. This clonotype was counted between two and nine times. This receptor's antigen is unknown. Per-base quality was not reported, and no clone a single base away is much larger than it. This specimen comes from a study of T-cell reconstitution after alpha-beta-depleted transplantation in children listed by TCRdb under 2016. Notes on the research overall: Using TCR repertoire profiling, the study quantitatively followed how T-cell immune reconstitution unfolded in children after TCRalphabeta/CD19-depleted allogeneic hematopoietic cell transplantation. What the authors observed across the whole study: About two months after transplant, the apparently early recovery of alphabetaT-cell counts reportedly depended on just several hundred clones that had expanded rapidly and came from non-depleted graft cells. Over the following months the frequencies of hyperexpanded clones went down, and after one year T-cell counts and TCRbeta diversity were mostly credited to newly produced T cells. The high TCRbeta diversity at day 60 in some patients was ascribed to recipient T cells and intrathymic progenitors that had survived conditioning.

The treatment or condition tag for this specimen amounts to: allogeneic hematopoietic cell transplantation with graft depleted of TCRalphabeta T cells and CD19 B cells. The children who served as transplant recipients had been given grafts of TCRalphabeta/CD19-depleted allogeneic hematopoietic cells. Reading from cysteine to phenylalanine, the CDR3 counts 11 amino acids. Just the 33-base CDR3 DNA is kept, in frame starting at base 1. Trimming leaves V shorter by 6 bases and J shorter by 5 bases, with the junction holding 3 bases beyond the gene matches. From a lookup of the germline V gene (reference sequence), CDR1 and CDR2 are DFQATT and SNEGSKA. Receptor libraries were prepared by PCR. TCRdb names Illumina HiSeq 2500 as the instrument used. TCR library preparation used molecular barcoding, with unique molecular identifiers applied to normalize quantification of the TCRbeta repertoire. The public reads were reanalyzed by TCRdb: fastp trimming at Q25, MiXCR alignment, in-frame beta chains only. Rows matching on CDR3 protein sequence are summarized as one entry with the most common DNA and genes. Here the sample has some 130,000 distinct CDR3 sequences; approximately 8.7% occur a single time. The ten largest clones represent around 24% of the sample.

The sequence links TRBV20-1 to TRBJ2-5; 7 central nucleotides agree with TRBD1. The TCR comes from a girl less than two years old who had a stem cell transplant for combined immunodeficiency, so the T cells may come from the graft donor. The sample was PBMCs, mostly from graft donor cells, taken 180 days after TCRalphabeta/CD19-depleted stem cell transplant. The CDR3: CSAGGGETQYF. The nucleotide sequence reads as follows: TGCAGTGCAGGGGGCGGTGAGACCCAGTACTTC.